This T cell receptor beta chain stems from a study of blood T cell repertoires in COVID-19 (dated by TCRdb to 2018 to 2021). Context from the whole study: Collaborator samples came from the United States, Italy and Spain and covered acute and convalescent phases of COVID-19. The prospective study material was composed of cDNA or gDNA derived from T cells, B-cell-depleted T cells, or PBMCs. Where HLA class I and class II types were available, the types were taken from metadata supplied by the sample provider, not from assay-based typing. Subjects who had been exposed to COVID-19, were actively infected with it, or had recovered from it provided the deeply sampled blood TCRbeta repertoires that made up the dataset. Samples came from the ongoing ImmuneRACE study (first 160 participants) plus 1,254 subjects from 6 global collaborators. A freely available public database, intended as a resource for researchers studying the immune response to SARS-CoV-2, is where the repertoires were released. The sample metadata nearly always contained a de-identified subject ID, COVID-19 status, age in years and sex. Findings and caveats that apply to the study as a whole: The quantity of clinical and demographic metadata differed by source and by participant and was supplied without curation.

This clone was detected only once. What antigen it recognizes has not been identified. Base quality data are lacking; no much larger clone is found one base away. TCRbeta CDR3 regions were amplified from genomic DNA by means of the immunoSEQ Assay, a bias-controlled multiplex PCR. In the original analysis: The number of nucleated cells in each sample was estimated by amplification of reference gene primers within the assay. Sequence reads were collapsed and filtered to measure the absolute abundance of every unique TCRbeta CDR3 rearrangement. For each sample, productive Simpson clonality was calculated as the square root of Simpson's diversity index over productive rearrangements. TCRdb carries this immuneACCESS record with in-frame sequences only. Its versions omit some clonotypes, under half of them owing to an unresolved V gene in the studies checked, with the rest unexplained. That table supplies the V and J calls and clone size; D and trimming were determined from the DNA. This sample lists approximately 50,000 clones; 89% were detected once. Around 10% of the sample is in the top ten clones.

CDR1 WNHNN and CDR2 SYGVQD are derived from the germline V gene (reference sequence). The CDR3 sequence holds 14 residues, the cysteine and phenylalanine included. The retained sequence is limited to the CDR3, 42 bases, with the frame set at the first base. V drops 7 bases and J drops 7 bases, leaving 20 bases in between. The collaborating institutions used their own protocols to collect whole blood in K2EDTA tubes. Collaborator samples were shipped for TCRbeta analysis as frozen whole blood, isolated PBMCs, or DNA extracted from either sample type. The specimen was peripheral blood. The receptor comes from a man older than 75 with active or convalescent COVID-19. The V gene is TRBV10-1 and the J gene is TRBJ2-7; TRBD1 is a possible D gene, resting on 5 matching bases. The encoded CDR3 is CASTEQVTAGEQYF. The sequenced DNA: TGCGCCAGCACAGAACAGGTTACCGCCGGGGAGCAGTACTTC.